The 8 T cell receptor beta chains listed next were all sequenced from one sample in a study of PD-1 blockade in classical Hodgkin lymphoma. Exposure to brentuximab vedotin varied, and each patient had relapsed following autologous stem cell transplantation. Libraries were prepared by immunoSEQ multiplex PCR; TCRdb keeps only in-frame clonotypes and omits some of them. Of about 15,000 clones listed, 80% to 85% are singletons. The sequences come from peripheral blood mononuclear cells (PBMCs), collected before the second cycle of nivolumab. These receptors were obtained from a human donor with classical Hodgkin lymphoma.

The V gene is TRBV6-1, the J gene TRBJ2-1; 11 bases match TRBD1. Trimming cost V 2 bases and J 1 base; bases outside gene matches: 4. This CDR3 spans 17 amino acids. Germline CDR1 reads MNHNS; CDR2 reads SASEGT. CDR3: CASSELDRGLSYNEQFF. DNA of the CDR3: TGTGCCAGCAGTGAACTGGACAGGGGGCTGTCCTACAATGAGCAGTTCTTC.

The chain combines TRBV28 with TRBJ1-6; the D gene is possibly TRBD1 (6 bases). The CDR3 length is 14 residues. Trimming stripped 5 bases from V and 7 bases from J, with 12 bases between. Germline CDR1 MDHEN, CDR2 SYDVKM. CDR3: CASSGTGWNSPLHF. The CDR3, as DNA: TGTGCCAGCAGTGGCACAGGGTGGAATTCACCCCTCCACTTT.

V is TRBV27 and J is TRBJ1-4, with D hard to call. Germline V lookup: CDR1 MNHEY, CDR2 SMNVEV (reference sequence). The CDR3 runs 18 residues. The V gene lost 3 bases and the J gene lost 5 bases, with 22 bases spanning the gap. CDR3 sequence reads: CASSFSPGLYGWNEKLFF. The CDR3 DNA is TGTGCCAGCAGTTTCTCTCCTGGCCTTTACGGTTGGAATGAAAAACTGTTTTTT.

This chain connects TRBV27 to TRBJ2-3; weak D call: TRBD1 (6 bases). CDR1 is MNHEY, CDR2 SMNVEV, per germline (reference sequence). This CDR3 is 15 amino acids long. Trimming left V 6 bases short and J 2 bases short, with 15 bases between. CDR3 DNA sequence: TGTGCCAGCAGCCCCTCGGGGACATACACAGATACGCAGTATTTT. The encoded protein is CASSPSGTYTDTQYF.

This clone has a single count. The V gene is TRBV11-2, the J gene TRBJ2-5, with D perhaps TRBD1 or TRBD2 (5 bases each). CDR1 is SGHAT, CDR2 FQNNGV, per germline. There are 14 residues in the CDR3. Trimming pared 5 bases from V and 0 bases from J, leaving 10 bases between. The CDR3 DNA reads as TGTGCCAGCAGCCGGGGACGGTACCAAGAGACCCAGTACTTC. The encoded protein is CASSRGRYQETQYF.

The V gene is TRBV5-1, the J gene TRBJ1-1; D is ambiguous. This CDR3 comprises 15 residues. Trimming shortened V by 0 bases and J by 5 bases, and 14 bases separated the two germline ends. CDR1 is SGHRS and CDR2 is YFSETQ in the germline V gene. The DNA for the CDR3 is TGCGCCAGCAGCTTGGTCGGGAGGGAGGGTACTGAAGCTTTCTTT. Translation: CASSLVGREGTEAFF.

V and J are TRBV28 and TRBJ1-4; D is ambiguous. This CDR3 is 12 amino acids long. Germline lookup yields CDR1 MDHEN and CDR2 SYDVKM. V shed 5 bases and J shed 9 bases, with 10 bases lying between them. CDR3 sequence: CASSPPVKKLFF. As DNA, the CDR3 is TGTGCCAGCAGTCCCCCCGTAAAAAAACTGTTTTTT.

V gene TRBV5-5 combines with J gene TRBJ1-1; D possibly corresponds to TRBD1 (5 bases). V was pared by 5 bases and J by 6 bases, with 17 bases between. CDR1 is SGHKS and CDR2 is YYEKEE in the germline V gene (reference sequence). The CDR3 has 14 residues. The CDR3 protein is CASSGWGGGSEAFF. The CDR3 DNA sequence: TGTGCCAGCAGTGGGTGGGGCGGAGGTTCTGAAGCTTTCTTT. The full variable domain, its missing parts supplied by reference TRBV5-5 and TRBJ1-1, is DAGVTQSPTHLIKTRGQQVTLRCSPISGHKSVSWYQQVLGQGPQFIFQYYEKEERGRGNFPDRFSARQFPNYSSELNVNALLLGDSALYLCASSGWGGGSEAFFGQGTRLTVV.